This TCR beta chain emerged from a study of T cells in Graves' hyperthyroidism and ophthalmopathy. Orbital computed tomography and thyroid ultrasound, together with serum TRAb and thyroxine and clinical symptoms, were used for diagnoses. Amplification targeted TCR beta CDR3 regions from RNA transcripts. First-round RT-PCR targeting the TCR CDR3 was performed with the HTBI primer set. TCRdb re-analysed the multiplex PCR reads in MiXCR, keeping a single row per CDR3 protein. Found here are about 600,000 distinct CDR3 sequences, roughly 15% of them singletons; the top ten hold roughly 3%. Unmatched junction bases numbered 9, after V lost 6 bases and J lost 3 bases. CDR1 and CDR2 from the germline V gene are SGHTA and FQGNSA. The CDR3 extends over 16 amino acids.

This receptor was identified in a woman in her thirties or forties with Graves' ophthalmopathy. The specimen sequenced was blood. The V gene is TRBV7-2, the J gene TRBJ2-1; 9 nucleotides line up with TRBD1. For the CDR3, the DNA is TGTGCCAGCAGAAACTCCGGGACAGGGATCTACAATGAGCAGTTCTTC. Protein sequence: CASRNSGTGIYNEQFF.